This record covers a single T cell receptor (beta chain). The antigen it recognizes is unknown. Base qualities are not recorded, but no much larger clone differs from it by a single base. The treatment or condition label, read with the paper, signifies: in vitro stimulation with specific CMV peptide epitopes to enrich CMV-specific T cells. The entry originates in a study of T cell repertoires in cytomegalovirus infection (dated 2019 in TCRdb). About the study as a whole: The peptide stimulations were aimed at well-studied HLA-B-restricted epitopes as well as recently identified HLA-C-restricted CMV epitopes, whose presentation resists viral immunomodulation. Donor HLA type was relevant to the analysis, because carriage of CMV infection together with the matching HLA type was indicated by public TCR beta signatures. The investigation overall reported the following: In the ex vivo response, HLA-C-restricted CMV-specific TCR beta clonotypes were dominant, and in two of eight donors the single most frequent clonotype came from this HLA-C-restricted group. In both this cohort and an independent cohort of 352 donors, the cumulative frequency of public TCR beta family members distinguished carriers of CMV infection plus the relevant HLA type.

Sequencing took place on an Illumina HiSeq 1500. Using fastp at Q25 and MiXCR, TCRdb reprocessed the public reads and kept productive beta chains. For every CDR3 protein sequence, its rows merge into one entry that carries the most common genes and DNA. This sample has about a million distinct CDR3 sequences in its table, and under 40% of those were observed once. The ten largest make up around an eighth of the sample. The CDR3 spans 15 residues, from the cysteine through the phenylalanine. Just CDR3 DNA is preserved here, 45 bases in frame from base 1. Trimming at the junction amounts to 3 bases on V and 0 bases on J, and the germline ends lie 9 bases apart. Taken from the germline V gene, the CDR1 and CDR2 loops are SGHNT and YENEEA.

The rearranged chain carries TRBV11-3 and TRBJ1-5; the D gene assignment is ambiguous. The source of this sequence is a human donor in good health (CMV status not recorded). Some clones in this sample may be carry-over from other donors' samples. Sequences were derived from cultured CD8+ T cells from PBMCs, sampled from culture after CMV antigen stimulation. The CDR3 region: CASSFSYYSNQPQHF. The bases are TGTGCCAGCAGCTTTTCGTACTATAGCAATCAGCCCCAGCATTTT.